This entry lists 13 T cell receptor beta chains sequenced from one sample in a study of cytomegalovirus exposure and HLA in healthy donors. Amplification used 60 Vbeta primers and 13 Jbeta primers. The method was immunoSEQ multiplex PCR; TCRdb's version includes in-frame clones alone and lacks a portion of them. The data hold 200,000 to 250,000 clones, with approximately 81% observed a single time. The sample taken for sequencing was PBMCs. The source of these receptors is a human donor in good health.

CDR3 residues: CASSLVGGSGNTIYF. The CDR3 nucleotides read TGTGCCAGCAGTTTAGTAGGGGGATCTGGAAACACCATATATTTT. The rearrangement links TRBV27 to TRBJ1-3; possibly TRBD1 for D (6 bases). CDR3 length equals 15 residues. The V gene lost 2 bases and the J gene lost 1 base, with 9 bases spanning the gap. Germline V gene data show CDR1 as MNHEY and CDR2 as SMNVEV (reference sequence).

V gene TRBV7-9 combines with J gene TRBJ2-4; TRBD1 might be the D (6 bases). Germline CDR1 SEHNR, CDR2 FQNEAQ (reference sequence). The CDR3 length is 14 residues. Trimming pared 3 bases from V and 3 bases from J, leaving 9 bases between. CDR3 nucleotides: TGTGCCAGCAGCTTGTACAGGGACAAAAACATTCAGTACTTC. Its protein is CASSLYRDKNIQYF. Variable domain in full (rest from reference TRBV7-9 and TRBJ2-4): DTGVSQNPRHKITKRGQNVTFRCDPISEHNRLYWYRQTLGQGPEFLTYFQNEAQLEKSRLLSDRFSAERPKGSFSTLEIQRTEQGDSAMYLCASSLYRDKNIQYFGAGTRLSVL.

The chain recombines TRBV25-1 with TRBJ2-2; tentative D call: TRBD1 (6 bases). V lost 5 bases and J lost 13, with 17 bases in between. Germline V gene sequence: CDR1 MGHDK, CDR2 SYGVNS. The CDR3 is 13 amino acids. The CDR3 reads CASSPKAGVGLFF. CDR3 nucleotide sequence: TGTGCCAGCAGTCCAAAGGCAGGGGTGGGGCTGTTTTTT.

The CDR3 DNA follows: TGCGCCAGCAGCGCCGACCCCGCGGATGAAAAACTGTTTTTT. Residues: CASSADPADEKLFF. The chain uses TRBV4-1 and TRBJ1-4; D gene uncertain. Germline CDR1 is MGHRA and CDR2 is YSYEKL. V was pared by 5 bases and J by 6 bases, with 13 bases between. The CDR3 extends over 14 amino acids.

The J gene is TRBJ2-7, the V gene TRBV27; 7 nucleotides align to TRBD1. The CDR3 consists of 14 residues. Germline assignment: CDR1 MNHEY and CDR2 SMNVEV (reference sequence). The V segment lost 5 bases and the J segment 3 bases; nucleotides outside the gene matches: 7. The CDR3 DNA is TGTGCCAGCAGTCCGGGACAGTGGGGCTACGAGCAGTACTTC. Protein sequence: CASSPGQWGYEQYF.

The J gene is TRBJ2-5, the V gene TRBV29-1; TRBD2 agrees at 9 bases. With 3 bases clipped from V and 4 bases from J, the junction kept 9 bases outside the gene matches. CDR1 and CDR2 from the germline V gene are SQVTM and ANQGSEA. The CDR3 extends over 15 amino acids. The CDR3 is CSVESSGIIGETQYF. In DNA, the CDR3 is TGCAGCGTTGAGTCTAGCGGGATTATCGGAGAGACCCAGTACTTC. Full variable domain (missing parts from reference TRBV29-1 and TRBJ2-5): SAVISQKPSRDICQRGTSLTIQCQVDSQVTMMFWYRQQPGQSLTLIATANQGSEATYESGFVIDKFPISRPNLTFSTLTVSNMSPEDSSIYLCSVESSGIIGETQYFGPGTRLLVL.

The chain links TRBV19 to TRBJ1-1; 7 bases match TRBD1. CDR1 and CDR2 from the germline V gene are LNHDA and SQIVND (reference sequence). V lost 3 bases and J lost 7; bases outside the gene matches: 14. The CDR3 length is 16 residues. The CDR3 protein is CASSMASTGWNFEAFF. The CDR3, as DNA: TGTGCCAGTAGTATGGCCTCGACAGGGTGGAATTTTGAAGCTTTCTTT.

V is TRBV5-1 and J is TRBJ1-1; TRBD1 matches 7 bases. V was clipped by 2 bases and J by 0 bases; unmatched bases: 4. The CDR3 covers 15 residues. CDR1 is SGHRS, CDR2 YFSETQ, per germline. The DNA of the CDR3 is TGCGCCAGCAGCTTAGGACAGGTCATGAACACTGAAGCTTTCTTT. Translation gives CASSLGQVMNTEAFF.

This clone came up once. CDR3 sequence reads: CASSSTGYQETQYF. Written as DNA, the CDR3 is TGTGCCAGCAGTTCTACAGGGTACCAAGAGACCCAGTACTTC. The rearrangement links TRBV2 to TRBJ2-5; TRBD1 is a possible D gene (6 bases). Germline V gene sequence: CDR1 SNHLY, CDR2 FYNNEI. This CDR3 comprises 14 residues. V lost 5 bases and J 0 bases, leaving 10 bases between the germline ends.

This rearrangement joins TRBV14 to TRBJ2-3; 8 bases agree with TRBD2. CDR1 is SGHDN, CDR2 FVKESK, per germline. This CDR3 comprises 15 residues. V was pared by 5 bases and J by 4 bases, with 8 bases of the junction left unmatched. In DNA, the CDR3 is TGTGCCAGCAGCTACAGCGGGAGATTAGCAGATACGCAGTATTTT. Residues: CASSYSGRLADTQYF.

The chain is built from TRBV7-3 and TRBJ2-3; D remains ambiguous. The germline V gene encodes CDR1 SGHTA and CDR2 FQGTGA. The CDR3 length is 14 residues. The ends were cut back, 4 bases at V and 3 bases at J, with 11 bases in the middle. CDR3 nucleotide sequence: TGTGCCAGCAGCTCGGAGTTGAGTACAGATACGCAGTATTTT. It encodes CASSSELSTDTQYF.

The chain links TRBV7-3 to TRBJ2-3; 8 nucleotides line up with TRBD2. V lost 5 bases and J lost 4; bases outside the gene matches: 8. This CDR3 has 15 amino acids. Germline V CDR1 and CDR2: SGHTA, FQGTGA. CDR3 region: CASSGTGRAPDTQYF. CDR3 nucleotides: TGTGCCAGCAGCGGGACCGGGAGGGCCCCAGATACGCAGTATTTT. The whole variable domain, remainder taken from reference TRBV7-3 and TRBJ2-3, is GAGVSQTPSNKVTEKGKYVELRCDPISGHTALYWYRQSLGQGPEFLIYFQGTGAADDSGLPNDRFFAVRPEGSVSTLKIQRTERGDSAVYLCASSGTGRAPDTQYFGPGTRLTVL.

This rearrangement joins TRBV5-1 to TRBJ1-1; 8 bases are a match to TRBD1. Germline CDR1 is SGHRS and CDR2 is YFSETQ. This CDR3 region has 15 residues. V was clipped by 4 bases and J by 1 base; unmatched bases: 6. Here the CDR3 reads CASSSQGASNTEAFF. The CDR3 nucleotides read TGCGCCAGCAGCAGTCAGGGGGCTTCGAACACTGAAGCTTTCTTT.